The 24 T cell receptor beta chains listed next were all sequenced from one sample in a study of blood T cell repertoires in COVID-19. Generated by immunoSEQ multiplex PCR, the TCRdb table keeps only in-frame clones and is missing some. Of about 260,000 clones listed, roughly 87% were seen once; the top ten hold about an eighth. Material: peripheral blood. Receptor source: a human donor in a cohort sampled during active COVID-19.

The chain links TRBV9 to TRBJ1-1; TRBD1 aligns across 8 bases. Germline CDR1 is SGDLS and CDR2 is YYNGEE. CDR3 length equals 14 residues. Unmatched junction bases numbered 2, after V lost 3 bases and J lost 1 base. CDR3 residues: CASSEDRANTEAFF. Written as DNA, the CDR3 is TGTGCCAGCAGCGAGGACAGGGCGAACACTGAAGCTTTCTTT. Based on the CDR3 plus reference TRBV9 and TRBJ1-1, the full variable domain is DSGVTQTPKHLITATGQRVTLRCSPRSGDLSVYWYQQSLDQGLQFLIQYYNGEERAKGNILERFSAQQFPDLHSELNLSSLELGDSALYFCASSEDRANTEAFFGQGTRLTVV.

In regard to this clone: Other DNA sequences within the sample encode an identical CDR3. The rearrangement uses TRBV7-2 and TRBJ2-5, with 15 bases aligning to TRBD2. CDR1 is SGHTA and CDR2 is FQGNSA in the germline V gene. The CDR3 contains 16 residues. V trimming: 4 bases; J trimming: 2 bases; junction bases outside the gene matches: 2. This chain's CDR3 is CASSSGLAGGQETQYF. The CDR3 coding sequence is TGTGCCAGCAGCTCCGGACTAGCGGGAGGGCAAGAGACCCAGTACTTC.

The gene calls are TRBV28 and TRBJ1-5, with D unresolved. V was cut by 2 bases and J by 4 bases, with 3 bases left in between. The CDR3 sequence is 12 residues long. CDR1 is MDHEN and CDR2 is SYDVKM in the germline V gene. This CDR3 is CASSLPNQPQHF. The CDR3 DNA sequence: TGTGCCAGCAGTTTACCGAATCAGCCCCAGCATTTT. Full variable domain (remainder filled in from reference TRBV28 and TRBJ1-5): DVKVTQSSRYLVKRTGEKVFLECVQDMDHENMFWYRQDPGLGLRLIYFSYDVKMKEKGDIPEGYSVSREKKERFSLILESASTNQTSMYLCASSLPNQPQHFGDGTRLSIL.

J is TRBJ1-2 and V is TRBV6-5; the D is unclear. Germline V gene data show CDR1 as MNHEY and CDR2 as SVGAGI. The CDR3 runs to 12 residues. Trimming took 6 bases from V and 2 from J, leaving 7 bases between them. The CDR3, as DNA: TGTGCCAGCAGGTACAGCAACTATGGCTACACCTTC. It yields the protein CASRYSNYGYTF.

In this sample, this clone turned up a few times. V and J are TRBV27 and TRBJ2-7, with 12 bases matching TRBD2. Germline V CDR1 and CDR2: MNHEY, SMNVEV (reference sequence). CDR3 size: 16 residues. Germline trimming cut 8 bases from V and 5 bases from J; bases unmatched to any gene: 13. CDR3 DNA: TGTGCCAGCGGACCTAGCGGGAGGGCGGGTCGGAACGAGCAGTACTTC. Translating it yields CASGPSGRAGRNEQYF.

Points on this clone: The junction and the germline gene differ at one end; a read error may be behind it. CDR3 nucleotide sequence: TGTGCTAGCAGCCCCGACCTAAACAGGGCCGGGGAGCTGTTTTTT. Translation: CASSPDLNRAGELFF. This chain joins TRBV7-7 and TRBJ2-2; TRBD1 is a possible D gene (6 bases). CDR3 length: 15 residues. Germline V gene data show CDR1 as SSHAT and CDR2 as FNYEAQ (reference sequence).

In DNA form, the CDR3 reads TGTGCCAGCTCACCATCAGTTCCTGGGAACACTGAAGCTTTCTTT. This sequence encodes CASSPSVPGNTEAFF. This chain links TRBV18 with TRBJ1-1, with unresolved D. Germline-derived CDR1 and CDR2 are KGHSH and LQKENI. Trimming removed 2 bases at V and 1 base at J, with 11 bases between. This CDR3 contains 15 residues.

The rearrangement joins TRBV16 to TRBJ2-1, with D perhaps TRBD2 (7 bases). Germline V gene lookup returns CDR1 KGHSY and CDR2 FQNENV. The CDR3 runs 13 residues. Trimming left V 7 bases short and J 8 bases short, with 15 bases between. The CDR3 spells CASTYRGADEQFF. The CDR3 DNA is TGTGCCAGCACCTACCGGGGGGCCGATGAGCAGTTCTTC.

This chain links TRBV5-6 with TRBJ1-1; no clear D gene. Germline-derived CDR1 and CDR2 are SGHDT and YYEEEE. Trimming left V 0 bases short and J 8 bases short, with 5 bases between. The CDR3 loop spans 11 amino acids. In nucleotides, the CDR3 is TGTGCCAGCAGCTTGGGGCCCGAAGCTTTCTTT. As protein: CASSLGPEAFF.

The rearrangement links TRBV28 to TRBJ2-7; D is unresolved. The V end lost 2 bases, the J end lost 1 base, and 6 bases lay between the germline ends. CDR1 is MDHEN, CDR2 SYDVKM, per germline. There are 13 residues in the CDR3. As DNA, the CDR3 is TGTGCCAGCAGTTTAGTCAGATCCTACGAGCAGTACTTC. It is translated as CASSLVRSYEQYF. The full variable domain, completed using reference TRBV28 and TRBJ2-7, is DVKVTQSSRYLVKRTGEKVFLECVQDMDHENMFWYRQDPGLGLRLIYFSYDVKMKEKGDIPEGYSVSREKKERFSLILESASTNQTSMYLCASSLVRSYEQYFGPGTRLTVT.

Of note for this clone: One junction end does not reproduce the germline sequence, and a read error may be involved. The chain employs TRBV7-7 and TRBJ2-1, with D perhaps TRBD1 (6 bases). Germline loops: CDR1 SSHAT, CDR2 FNYEAQ (reference sequence). This CDR3 spans 17 amino acids. The CDR3: CASSLGPQGSNGNEQFF. The CDR3 DNA sequence: TGTGCTAGCAGCTTAGGTCCACAGGGAAGTAATGGCAATGAGCAGTTCTTC.

The rearrangement links TRBV6-1 to TRBJ2-7; D gene uncertain. The germline V and J ends were trimmed by 1 base and 6 bases, with 7 bases remaining between them. CDR3 length: 12 amino acids. Germline V gene sequence: CDR1 MNHNS, CDR2 SASEGT. The CDR3 here is CASSEGFGEQYF. The DNA for the CDR3 is TGTGCCAGCAGTGAAGGTTTCGGCGAGCAGTACTTC.

V gene TRBV30 combines with J gene TRBJ2-5; 14 bases are a match to TRBD2. With V trimmed by 1 base and J by 5 bases, 0 bases remained unmatched. Germline CDR1 is GTSNPN and CDR2 is SVGIG (reference sequence). CDR3 length: 14 amino acids. The CDR3 nucleotides are TGTGCCTGGAGTGGACTAGCGGGAGGGGAGACCCAGTACTTC. It is translated as CAWSGLAGGETQYF.

The chain links TRBV5-5 to TRBJ1-5; D is possibly TRBD1 (5 bases). This CDR3 region has 16 residues. CDR1 is SGHKS and CDR2 is YYEKEE in the germline V gene (reference sequence). V was clipped by 6 bases and J by 0 bases, with 16 bases between them. The CDR3 coding sequence is TGTGCCAGCAACGCGGGGCCCCCCAATAGCAATCAGCCCCAGCATTTT. Residues: CASNAGPPNSNQPQHF.

The chain employs TRBV5-4 and TRBJ2-1; TRBD2 matches at 13 bases. CDR1 is SGHNT, CDR2 YYREEE, per germline (reference sequence). CDR3 length equals 15 residues. The V segment lost 4 bases and the J segment 7 bases; nucleotides outside the gene matches: 5. CDR3 nucleotides: TGTGCCAGCAGCATCCGGACTAGCGGGAGTAATGAGCAGTTCTTC. It encodes CASSIRTSGSNEQFF. Together with reference TRBV5-4 and TRBJ2-1, the CDR3 gives the full variable domain: ETGVTQSPTHLIKTRGQQVTLRCSSQSGHNTVSWYQQALGQGPQFIFQYYREEENGRGNFPPRFSGLQFPNYSSELNVNALELDDSALYLCASSIRTSGSNEQFFGPGTRLTVL.

The chain employs TRBV7-9 and TRBJ2-3, with D unclear. The V end lost 5 bases, the J end lost 3 bases, and 6 bases lay between the germline ends. Per the germline V gene, CDR1 is SEHNR and CDR2 is FQNEAQ (reference sequence). The CDR3 is 12 amino acids. CDR3 amino acids: CASSVTTDTQYF. The CDR3 DNA is TGTGCCAGCAGCGTGACTACAGATACGCAGTATTTT.

CDR3 nucleotides: TGTGCCAGCAGAGGACAGGGGTTTCAAAACGAGCAGTACTTC. It specifies CASRGQGFQNEQYF. The chain uses TRBV25-1 and TRBJ2-7; TRBD1 agrees at 9 bases. CDR1 and CDR2 (germline): MGHDK, SYGVNS. The CDR3 runs 14 residues. With V trimmed by 6 bases and J by 5 bases, 8 bases remained unmatched.

The chain recombines TRBV10-1 with TRBJ1-1; no clear D gene. V lost 5 bases, J lost 4 bases, and 11 bases lay in between. The CDR3 extends over 13 amino acids. From germline, CDR1 is WNHNN and CDR2 SYGVQD (reference sequence). The CDR3: CASSQTRSTEAFF. Here the CDR3 DNA reads TGCGCCAGCAGTCAAACGAGGAGCACTGAAGCTTTCTTT.

This clone was recorded many times. This sequence joins TRBV6-5 and TRBJ2-7; perhaps TRBD2 as D (5 bases). Germline V gene lookup returns CDR1 MNHEY and CDR2 SVGAGI. The CDR3 extends over 15 amino acids. Trimming removed 0 bases from V and 0 bases from J, with 9 bases in between. CDR3 DNA: TGTGCCAGCAGTTACTCCAGCGGAAACTCCTACGAGCAGTACTTC. It translates to CASSYSSGNSYEQYF.

The chain links TRBV15 to TRBJ2-5; TRBD2 is a possible D gene (6 bases). This CDR3 is 16 amino acids long. Germline V gene sequence: CDR1 LNHNV, CDR2 YYDKDF (reference sequence). Trimming took off 3 bases at V and 7 bases at J, with 21 bases between the two ends. CDR3 amino acids: CATSSPGLASSGTQYF. DNA of the CDR3: TGTGCCACCAGCAGCCCGGGACTCGCCAGCTCGGGGACCCAGTACTTC.

The chain couples TRBV30 to TRBJ1-5, with 7 bases identical to TRBD1. Germline CDR1 is GTSNPN and CDR2 is SVGIG (reference sequence). This CDR3 has 12 amino acids. The trim removed 1 base at V and 7 bases at J, leaving 1 base unmatched. For the CDR3, the DNA is TGTGCCTGGAGTGAGGGGGCACAGCCCCAGCATTTT. Translating gives CAWSEGAQPQHF.

The rearrangement joins TRBV6-5 to TRBJ2-2; tentatively, D is TRBD2 (7 bases). The CDR3 totals 14 residues. The germline V and J ends were trimmed by 8 bases and 2 bases, with 12 bases remaining between them. CDR1 and CDR2 from the germline V gene are MNHEY and SVGAGI. The CDR3 DNA is TGTGCCAGCTCGGGGGGACATAACACCGGGGAGCTGTTTTTT. Translated: CASSGGHNTGELFF.

The chain couples TRBV10-3 to TRBJ2-7; TRBD2 matches 7 bases. The CDR3 extends over 13 amino acids. CDR1 is ENHRY and CDR2 is SYGVKD in the germline V gene. Unmatched junction bases numbered 9, after V lost 9 bases and J lost 4 bases. CDR3 in DNA: TGTGCCATTCGGGACGCCGGGGGGTACGAGCAGTACTTC. Protein product: CAIRDAGGYEQYF.

The chain couples TRBV7-8 to TRBJ1-1; D gene unclear. Germline assignment: CDR1 SGHVS and CDR2 FQNEAQ. V lost 6 bases to trimming and J lost 10 bases, with 15 bases between them. The CDR3 spans 12 residues. The CDR3 DNA follows: TGTGCCAGCAGTCCCCCCTACCGAGGAGCTTTCTTT. This translates into CASSPPYRGAFF.